This TCR beta chain was sequenced in a study of response to subunit inactivated influenza vaccine. Study results and caveats: Authors suggested each seasonal influenza vaccination recruits few new T cells.

The CDR3 runs 14 residues. Trimming left V 6 bases short and J 3 bases short, with 13 bases between. Germline V CDR1 and CDR2: MNHEY, SMNVEV (reference sequence). TCRdb re-analysed the RT-PCR reads in MiXCR, keeping a single row per CDR3 protein. The data show some 500,000 distinct CDR3 sequences, 10% to 15% seen once. This clonotype was observed a few times. The antigen remains undetermined. The specimen comprised PBMCs from blood, sampled about 6 weeks after vaccination. This sequence joins TRBV27 and TRBJ2-3, with D unresolved. This clonotype was obtained from a man aged 45-60 years who received an inactivated influenza vaccine. The CDR3 coding sequence is TGTGCCAGCAGAGACCATCTGGGGACAGATACGCAGTATTTT. Its protein is CASRDHLGTDTQYF.